Below, 5 T cell receptor beta chains from the same sample are listed, as sequenced in a study of cytomegalovirus exposure and HLA in healthy donors. 13 Jbeta primers and 60 Vbeta primers were used for the PCR. Method: immunoSEQ multiplex PCR; TCRdb's copy keeps in-frame clones and lacks some. This sample has about 40,000 clones, with approximately 63% found just once. Sequencing used PBMCs. The receptors stem from a man aged 35 to 55 in good health and CMV-seronegative.

CDR3: CASSGGTAGYGYTF. The CDR3 DNA reads as TGTGCCAGCAGTGGGGGGACAGCCGGGTATGGCTACACCTTC. The rearrangement joins TRBV2 to TRBJ1-2, with TRBD1 identical over 7 bases. Germline trimming cut 4 bases from V and 5 bases from J; bases unmatched to any gene: 7. CDR1 is SNHLY and CDR2 is FYNNEI in the germline V gene. This CDR3 spans 14 amino acids.

The chain has TRBV5-6 and TRBJ2-7, with a possible D match to TRBD1 (5 bases). Germline-derived CDR1 and CDR2 are SGHDT and YYEEEE. Trimming left V 0 bases short and J 4 bases short, with 5 bases between. CDR3 length equals 12 residues. CDR3 bases: TGTGCCAGCAGCTTGGACAGGTACGAGCAGTACTTC. Residues: CASSLDRYEQYF.

This chain uses TRBV7-2 with TRBJ1-6; tentatively, D is TRBD1 (5 bases). The CDR3 extends over 11 amino acids. Trimming shortened V by 3 bases and J by 14 bases, and 8 bases separated the two germline ends. Germline loops: CDR1 SGHTA, CDR2 FQGNSA. In nucleotides, the CDR3 is TGTGCCAGCAGCTTGGGGCAAACCCTCCACTTT. Its translation: CASSLGQTLHF.

The V call is TRBV7-2, the J call TRBJ2-7; 11 positions agree with TRBD2. The CDR3 has 15 residues. Germline lookup yields CDR1 SGHTA and CDR2 FQGNSA. With V trimmed by 3 bases and J by 6 bases, 7 bases remained unmatched. Here the CDR3 DNA reads TGTGCCAGCAGCTTTATAGCGGGGGGGCCGGGCGAGCAGTACTTC. Protein sequence: CASSFIAGGPGEQYF.

This clone was counted between two and nine times. V gene TRBV10-2 combines with J gene TRBJ2-7, with D maybe TRBD2 (6 bases). This CDR3 region has 12 residues. CDR1 is WSHSY, CDR2 SAAADI, per germline. With 5 bases removed from V and 3 bases from J, the gap between germline ends came to 8 bases. For the CDR3, the DNA is TGCGCCAGCAGTCGGGAGAACTACGAGCAGTACTTC. Translation: CASSRENYEQYF.